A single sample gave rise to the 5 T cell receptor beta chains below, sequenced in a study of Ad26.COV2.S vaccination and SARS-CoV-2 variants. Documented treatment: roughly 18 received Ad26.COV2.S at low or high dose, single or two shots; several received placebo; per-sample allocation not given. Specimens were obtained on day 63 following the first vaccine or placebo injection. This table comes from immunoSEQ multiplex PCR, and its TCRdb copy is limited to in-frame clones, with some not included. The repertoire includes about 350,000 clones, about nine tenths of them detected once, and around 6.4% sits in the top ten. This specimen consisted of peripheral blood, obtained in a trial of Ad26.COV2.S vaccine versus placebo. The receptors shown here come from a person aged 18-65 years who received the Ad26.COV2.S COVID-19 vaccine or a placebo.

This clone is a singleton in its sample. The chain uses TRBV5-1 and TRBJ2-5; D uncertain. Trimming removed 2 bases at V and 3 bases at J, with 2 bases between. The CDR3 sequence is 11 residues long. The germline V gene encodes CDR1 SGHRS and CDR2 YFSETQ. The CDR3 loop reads CASSLKETQYF. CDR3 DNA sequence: TGCGCCAGCAGCTTAAAAGAGACCCAGTACTTC.

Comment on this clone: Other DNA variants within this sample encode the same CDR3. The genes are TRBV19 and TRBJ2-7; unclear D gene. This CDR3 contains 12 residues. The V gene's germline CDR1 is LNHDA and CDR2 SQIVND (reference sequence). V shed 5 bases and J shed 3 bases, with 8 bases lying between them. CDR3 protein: CASSVSSYEQYF. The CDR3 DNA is TGTGCCAGTAGTGTTTCCAGCTACGAGCAGTACTTC.

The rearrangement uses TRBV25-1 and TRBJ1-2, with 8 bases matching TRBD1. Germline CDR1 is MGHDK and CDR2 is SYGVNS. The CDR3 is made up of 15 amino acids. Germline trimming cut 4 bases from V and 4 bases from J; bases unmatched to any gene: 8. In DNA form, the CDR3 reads TGTGCCAGCAGTGCTGCTGACAGGGGAGGCTATGGCTACACCTTC. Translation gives CASSAADRGGYGYTF.

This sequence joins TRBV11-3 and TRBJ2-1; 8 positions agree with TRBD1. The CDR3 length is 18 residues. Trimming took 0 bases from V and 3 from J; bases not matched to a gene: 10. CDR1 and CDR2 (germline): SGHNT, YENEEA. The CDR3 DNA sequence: TGTGCCAGCAGCTTAGATTCGGGCTGGACAGGGATCTACAATGAGCAGTTCTTC. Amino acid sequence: CASSLDSGWTGIYNEQFF.

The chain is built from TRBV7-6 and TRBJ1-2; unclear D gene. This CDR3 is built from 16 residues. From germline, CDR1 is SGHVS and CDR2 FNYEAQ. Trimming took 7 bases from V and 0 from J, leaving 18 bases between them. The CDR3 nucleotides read TGTGCCAGCACGCCTCTCCCAATAATTACTAACTATGGCTACACCTTC. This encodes CASTPLPIITNYGYTF.